The source of this TCR beta chain is a study of shared clonotypes between healthy human individuals. The study, taken as a whole, reports: Clonotypes that were shared across a handful of donors made up roughly 5% of naive CD4 clonotypes.

TCRdb keeps only in-frame clones here, not all; method: immunoSEQ multiplex PCR. The profile shows roughly 1,500,000 clones, 95% to 99% of them singletons. Those who donated were healthy HIV-negative adults, with no recent acute infections or vaccinations reported. Donors, without exception, were Caucasian adults residing in Nashville, Tennessee. Turning to this clone: Its antigen is unknown.

The TCR was taken from a young man in good health. Material for sequencing was naive CD4+ T cells sorted from blood. This sample's subset: CD45RA+ positively selected.

The CDR3 protein is CAISEWRGNTIYF. DNA for the CDR3: TGTGCCATCAGTGAGTGGCGTGGAAACACCATATATTTT. This chain links TRBV10-3 with TRBJ1-3; D remains ambiguous. The CDR3 spans 13 residues. CDR1 ENHRY and CDR2 SYGVKD come from the germline V gene. Trimming stripped 1 base from V and 3 bases from J, with 4 bases between.